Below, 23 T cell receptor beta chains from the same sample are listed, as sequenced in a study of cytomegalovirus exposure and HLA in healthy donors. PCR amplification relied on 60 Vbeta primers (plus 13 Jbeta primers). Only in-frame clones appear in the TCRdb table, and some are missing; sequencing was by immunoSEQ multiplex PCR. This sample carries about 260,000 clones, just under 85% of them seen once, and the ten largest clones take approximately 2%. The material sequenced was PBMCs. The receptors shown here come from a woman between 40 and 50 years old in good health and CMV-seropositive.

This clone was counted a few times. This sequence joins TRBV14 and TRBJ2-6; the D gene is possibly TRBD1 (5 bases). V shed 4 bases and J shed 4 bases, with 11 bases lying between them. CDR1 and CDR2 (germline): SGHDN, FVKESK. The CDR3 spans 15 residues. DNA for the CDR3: TGTGCCAGCAGCCCACGGCAGGGAGGGGCCAACGTCCTGACTTTC. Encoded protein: CASSPRQGGANVLTF.

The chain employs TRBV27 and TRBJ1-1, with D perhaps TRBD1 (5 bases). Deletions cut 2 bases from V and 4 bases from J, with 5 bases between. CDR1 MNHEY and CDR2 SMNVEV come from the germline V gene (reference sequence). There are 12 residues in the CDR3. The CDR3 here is CASSLRGTEAFF. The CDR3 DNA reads TGTGCCAGCAGTTTAAGGGGCACTGAAGCTTTCTTT.

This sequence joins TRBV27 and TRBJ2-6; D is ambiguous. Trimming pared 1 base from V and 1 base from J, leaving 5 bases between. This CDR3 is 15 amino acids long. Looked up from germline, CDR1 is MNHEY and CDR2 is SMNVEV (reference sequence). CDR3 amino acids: CASSLFPSGANVLTF. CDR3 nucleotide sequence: TGTGCCAGCAGTTTATTCCCTTCTGGGGCCAACGTCCTGACTTTC.

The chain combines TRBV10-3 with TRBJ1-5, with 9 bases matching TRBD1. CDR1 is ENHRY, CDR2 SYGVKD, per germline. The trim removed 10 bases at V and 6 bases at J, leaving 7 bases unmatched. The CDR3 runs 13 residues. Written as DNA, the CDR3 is TGTGCCAGCTCACAGGGGGCTGTTCAGCCCCAGCATTTT. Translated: CASSQGAVQPQHF.

As DNA, the CDR3 is TGTGCCAGCTCACCGGTCGGGACAGGGCTCTACGAGCAGTACTTC. This encodes CASSPVGTGLYEQYF. The rearrangement links TRBV18 to TRBJ2-7, with 9 bases identical to TRBD1. CDR3 length: 15 residues. With V trimmed by 3 bases and J by 3 bases, 6 bases remained unmatched. CDR1 and CDR2 from the germline V gene are KGHSH and LQKENI.

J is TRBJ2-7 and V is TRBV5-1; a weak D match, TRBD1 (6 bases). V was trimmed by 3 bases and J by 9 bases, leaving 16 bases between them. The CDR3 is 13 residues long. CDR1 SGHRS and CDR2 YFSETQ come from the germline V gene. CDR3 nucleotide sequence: TGCGCCAGCAGCTCGGACAGTAATGCCGGGCAGTACTTC. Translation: CASSSDSNAGQYF.

The CDR3 loop reads CASSLMGQGDTGELFF. Here the CDR3 DNA reads TGCGCCAGCAGCCTGATGGGACAGGGAGACACCGGGGAGCTGTTTTTT. This sequence joins TRBV5-1 and TRBJ2-2, with TRBD1 matching 9 bases. After removal of 4 bases from V and 3 bases from J, the junction contained 7 bases not matched to a gene. There are 16 residues in the CDR3. Germline assignment: CDR1 SGHRS and CDR2 YFSETQ.

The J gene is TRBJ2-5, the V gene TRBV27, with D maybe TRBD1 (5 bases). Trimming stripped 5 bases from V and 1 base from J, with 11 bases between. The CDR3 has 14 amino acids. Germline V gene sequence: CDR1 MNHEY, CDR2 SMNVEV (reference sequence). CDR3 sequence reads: CASSLDSLQETQYF. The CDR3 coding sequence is TGTGCCAGCAGTCTCGACAGTCTCCAAGAGACCCAGTACTTC.

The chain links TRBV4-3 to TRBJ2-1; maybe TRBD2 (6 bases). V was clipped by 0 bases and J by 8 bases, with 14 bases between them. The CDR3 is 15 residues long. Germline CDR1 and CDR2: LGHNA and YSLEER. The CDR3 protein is CASSQERGNAHEQFF. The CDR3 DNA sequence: TGCGCCAGCAGCCAAGAACGCGGGAATGCACATGAGCAGTTCTTC.

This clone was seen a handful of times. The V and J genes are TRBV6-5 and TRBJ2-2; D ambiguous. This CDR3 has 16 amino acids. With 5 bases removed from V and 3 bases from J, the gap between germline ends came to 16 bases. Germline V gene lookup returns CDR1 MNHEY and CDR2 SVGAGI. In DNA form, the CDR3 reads TGTGCCAGCAGTCACTTAGTTATCCATGACACCGGGGAGCTGTTTTTT. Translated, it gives CASSHLVIHDTGELFF.

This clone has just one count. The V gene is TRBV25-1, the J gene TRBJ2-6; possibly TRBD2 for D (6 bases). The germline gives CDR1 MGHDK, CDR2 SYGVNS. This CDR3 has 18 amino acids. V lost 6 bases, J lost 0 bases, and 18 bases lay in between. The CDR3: CASRARDSASSGANVLTF. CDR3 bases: TGTGCCAGCAGGGCCCGGGACTCGGCGAGCTCTGGGGCCAACGTCCTGACTTTC.

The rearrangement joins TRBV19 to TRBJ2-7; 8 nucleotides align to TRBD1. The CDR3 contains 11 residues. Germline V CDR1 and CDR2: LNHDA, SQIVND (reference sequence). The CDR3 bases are TGTTTCCTACAGGGGGTGAGCGAGCAGTACTTC. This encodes CFLQGVSEQYF. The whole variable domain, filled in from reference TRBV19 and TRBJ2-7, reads DGGITQSPKYLFRKEGQNVTLSCEQNLNHDAMYWYRQDPGQGLRLIYYSQIVNDFQKGDIAEGYSVSREKKESFPLTVTSAQKNPTAFYLCFLQGVSEQYFGPGTRLTVT.

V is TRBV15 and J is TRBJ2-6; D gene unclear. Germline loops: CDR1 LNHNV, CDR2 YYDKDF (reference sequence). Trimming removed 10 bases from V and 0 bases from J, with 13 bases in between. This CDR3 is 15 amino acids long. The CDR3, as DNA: TGTGCCATCGGAACAGACCTCTCTGGGGCCAACGTCCTGACTTTC. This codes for CAIGTDLSGANVLTF.

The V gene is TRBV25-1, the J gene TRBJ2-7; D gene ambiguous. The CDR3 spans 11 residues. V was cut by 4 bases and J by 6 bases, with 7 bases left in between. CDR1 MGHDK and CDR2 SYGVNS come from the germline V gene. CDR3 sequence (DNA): TGTGCCAGCAGTGTCGGTCTCGAGCAGTACTTC. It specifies CASSVGLEQYF.

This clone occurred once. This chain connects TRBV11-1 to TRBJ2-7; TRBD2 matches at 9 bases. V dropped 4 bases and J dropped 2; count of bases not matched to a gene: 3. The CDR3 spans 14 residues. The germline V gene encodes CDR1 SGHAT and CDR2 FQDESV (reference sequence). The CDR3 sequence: CASSYSGSAYEQYF. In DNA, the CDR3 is TGTGCCAGCAGCTATAGCGGGAGTGCCTACGAGCAGTACTTC.

This chain's CDR3 is CASSSWGGRVADTQYF. In DNA, the CDR3 is TGTGCCAGCAGTTCATGGGGGGGGCGGGTGGCAGATACGCAGTATTTT. The chain links TRBV27 to TRBJ2-3; a possible D gene is TRBD2 (7 bases). This CDR3 contains 16 residues. Deletions cut 4 bases from V and 4 bases from J, with 18 bases between. Germline-derived CDR1 and CDR2 are MNHEY and SMNVEV (reference sequence).

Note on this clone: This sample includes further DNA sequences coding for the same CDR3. The chain's CDR3 is CASSEGLAGYNEQFF. CDR3 DNA: TGTGCCAGCAGTGAAGGACTAGCGGGATACAATGAGCAGTTCTTC. The chain employs TRBV2 and TRBJ2-1; 11 positions match TRBD2. V shed 1 base, J shed 4 bases, and the junction held 0 bases outside the gene matches. The CDR3 sequence is 15 residues long. The V gene's germline CDR1 is SNHLY and CDR2 FYNNEI. The full variable domain, completed using reference TRBV2 and TRBJ2-1, is EPEVTQTPSHQVTQMGQEVILRCVPISNHLYFYWYRQILGQKVEFLVSFYNNEISEKSEIFDDQFSVERPDGSNFTLKIRSTKLEDSAMYFCASSEGLAGYNEQFFGPGTRLTVL.

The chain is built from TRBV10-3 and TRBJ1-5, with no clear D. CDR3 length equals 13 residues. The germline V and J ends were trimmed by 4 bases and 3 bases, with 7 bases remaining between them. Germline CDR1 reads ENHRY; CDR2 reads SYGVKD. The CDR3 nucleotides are TGTGCCATCAGTGCAACAAACAATCAGCCCCAGCATTTT. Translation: CAISATNNQPQHF.

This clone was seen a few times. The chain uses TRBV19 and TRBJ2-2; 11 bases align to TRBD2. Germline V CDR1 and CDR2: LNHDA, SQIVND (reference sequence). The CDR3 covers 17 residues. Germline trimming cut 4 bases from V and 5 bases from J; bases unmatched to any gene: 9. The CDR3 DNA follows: TGTGCCAGTAGTAAAAAACCGGGACTAGCGGATACCGGGGAGCTGTTTTTT. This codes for CASSKKPGLADTGELFF.

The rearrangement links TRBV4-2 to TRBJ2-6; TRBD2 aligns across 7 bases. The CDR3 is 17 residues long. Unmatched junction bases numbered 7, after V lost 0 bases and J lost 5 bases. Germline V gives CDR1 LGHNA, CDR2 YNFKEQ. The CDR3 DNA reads TGTGCCAGCAGCCAAGATCCAGCGGGAATGAGGGCCAACGTCCTGACTTTC. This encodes CASSQDPAGMRANVLTF.

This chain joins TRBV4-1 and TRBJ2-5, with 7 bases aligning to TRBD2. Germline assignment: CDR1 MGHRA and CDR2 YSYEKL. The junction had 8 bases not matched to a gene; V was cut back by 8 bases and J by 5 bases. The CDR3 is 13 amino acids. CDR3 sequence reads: CASGVGLGETQYF. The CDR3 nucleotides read TGCGCCAGCGGCGTCGGACTAGGGGAGACCCAGTACTTC.

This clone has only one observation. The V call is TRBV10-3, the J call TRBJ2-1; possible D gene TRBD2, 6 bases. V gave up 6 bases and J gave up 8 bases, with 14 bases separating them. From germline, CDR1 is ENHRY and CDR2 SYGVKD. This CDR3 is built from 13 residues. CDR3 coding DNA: TGTGCCATCAGCGGGAGACAGACCGATGAGCAGTTCTTC. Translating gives CAISGRQTDEQFF.

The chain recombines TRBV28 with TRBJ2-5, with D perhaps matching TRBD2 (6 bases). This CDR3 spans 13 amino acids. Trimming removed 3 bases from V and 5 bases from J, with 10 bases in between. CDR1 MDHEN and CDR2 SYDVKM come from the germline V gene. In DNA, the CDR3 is TGTGCCAGCAGTTTTGGAGGGGCCGAGACCCAGTACTTC. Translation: CASSFGGAETQYF.